A single T cell receptor beta chain is shown here with its context. From germline, CDR1 is SEHNR and CDR2 FQNEAQ (reference sequence). The CDR3 extends over 13 amino acids. V shed 3 bases and J shed 5 bases, with 10 bases lying between them. With 10-nucleotide random UMIs included, cDNA was synthesized by 5'RACE. Using its own MiXCR run on the 5' RACE reads, TCRdb lists one record per CDR3 protein. The sample yields roughly 80,000 distinct CDR3 sequences, about 15% seen once. These data come from a study of neurological immune-mediated disorders. The clonotype was recovered from a woman aged 40 to 50 in good health. Source material: PBMCs. The rearrangement links TRBV7-9 to TRBJ1-1, with D perhaps matching TRBD1 (5 bases). CDR3: CASSLRGGTEAFF. CDR3 DNA sequence: TGTGCCAGCAGCTTGCGGGGCGGAACTGAAGCTTTCTTT.